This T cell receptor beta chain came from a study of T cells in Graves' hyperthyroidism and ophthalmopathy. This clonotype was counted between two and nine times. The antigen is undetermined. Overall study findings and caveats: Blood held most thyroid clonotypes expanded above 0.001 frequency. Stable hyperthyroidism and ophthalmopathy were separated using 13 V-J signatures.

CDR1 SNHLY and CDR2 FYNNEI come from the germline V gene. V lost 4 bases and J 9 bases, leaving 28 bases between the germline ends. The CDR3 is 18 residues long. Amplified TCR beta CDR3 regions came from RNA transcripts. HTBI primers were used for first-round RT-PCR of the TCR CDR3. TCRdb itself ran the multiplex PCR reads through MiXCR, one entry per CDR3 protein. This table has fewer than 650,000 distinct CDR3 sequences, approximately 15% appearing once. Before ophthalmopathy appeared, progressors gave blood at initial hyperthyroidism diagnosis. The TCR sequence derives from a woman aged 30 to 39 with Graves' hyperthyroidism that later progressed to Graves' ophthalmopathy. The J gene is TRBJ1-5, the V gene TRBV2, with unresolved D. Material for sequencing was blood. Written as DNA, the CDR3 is TGTGCCAGCAGTGGGTTCGGCAAACGCCCCGGGCAGTTCGGGCCCCAGCATTTT. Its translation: CASSGFGKRPGQFGPQHF.